A selection of T cell receptor beta chains follows, all from one sample in a study of CXCR3-negative and CXCR3-positive naive CD8 T cells. TCRdb reprocessed the 5' RACE reads; each CDR3 protein has one entry and no DNA is given. Its clone listing holds under 150,000 distinct CDR3 sequences. The source material was naive CXCR3+ CD8+ T cells from blood. The receptor source for this set is a human donor in good health. Some clones in this sample may be carry-over from other donors' samples. Each CDR3 is given with its conserved first and last residue.

V	J	CDR3
TRBV6-2/TRBV6-3	TRBJ2-3	CASSYMSASGGTDTQYF
TRBV9	TRBJ2-1	CASSEAGGRGEQFF
TRBV7-9	TRBJ1-1	CASSLSRGGTEAFF
TRBV7-3	TRBJ1-1	CASSLNRGMNTEAFF
TRBV6-5	TRBJ2-1	CASSGLAGGPVENEQFF
TRBV3-1	TRBJ1-1	CASSQDLGDREEAFF
TRBV7-2	TRBJ1-1	CASSYLTGTTEAFF
TRBV5-6	TRBJ2-7	CASSAGTSGFGSYEQYF
TRBV19	TRBJ1-5	CASTIGSQPQHF
TRBV4-1	TRBJ1-1	CASSQEHQALAGNTEAFF